This T cell receptor beta chain comes out of a study of blood T cell repertoires in COVID-19. In the study overall: The study drew acute and convalescent COVID-19 samples from the United States, Italy and Spain. The analysed material was cDNA or gDNA that came from T cells, B-cell-depleted T cells, or PBMCs.

Original processing methods: Reference gene primer amplification gave estimated nucleated cell counts. Some clones are missing from TCRdb's copy, which holds only in-frame ones; the method was immunoSEQ multiplex PCR. The V and J calls and clone size are taken from that table; D and trimming were inferred from the DNA. The table has fewer than 300,000 clones, 82% seen once. Trimming took 4 bases from V and 5 from J; bases not matched to a gene: 10. Germline assignment: CDR1 LNHDA and CDR2 SQIVND (reference sequence). This CDR3 spans 16 amino acids. V usage is TRBV19 and J usage is TRBJ2-1, with TRBD2 identical over 8 bases. This clonotype originated in a young woman with acute or convalescent COVID-19. Sequencing was performed on peripheral blood. DNA for the CDR3: TGTGCCAGTAGTACCGTACTAGCGGACGGGAACAATGAGCAGTTCTTC. Its translation is CASSTVLADGNNEQFF.